This section outlines one T cell receptor (beta chain) sequence together with its context. Its antigen is currently unknown. Trimming stripped 7 bases from V and 5 bases from J, with 8 bases between. Germline-derived CDR1 and CDR2 are MNHNS and SASEGT. This CDR3 contains 12 residues. These data come from a study of PD-1 blockade in classical Hodgkin lymphoma. Study-level results: In newly diagnosed patients, baseline TCR diversity was reportedly below that of healthy donors. Nivolumab starters within 1 year of ASCT were excluded. Patients with a complete response exhibited baseline diversity comparable to newly diagnosed patients.

The patients all showed relapse after autologous stem cell transplantation, while their brentuximab vedotin exposure varied. Sequencing used immunoSEQ multiplex PCR; TCRdb keeps in-frame clones, though not all of them. The sample records under 25,000 clones, around 80% being singletons. This receptor was identified in a human donor with classical Hodgkin lymphoma. J is TRBJ1-4 and V is TRBV6-1; unclear D gene. The sample consisted of peripheral blood mononuclear cells (PBMCs), taken before the second cycle of nivolumab. The CDR3 here is CASKIGNEKLFF. The CDR3 DNA is TGTGCCAGCAAGATCGGGAATGAAAAACTGTTTTTT.